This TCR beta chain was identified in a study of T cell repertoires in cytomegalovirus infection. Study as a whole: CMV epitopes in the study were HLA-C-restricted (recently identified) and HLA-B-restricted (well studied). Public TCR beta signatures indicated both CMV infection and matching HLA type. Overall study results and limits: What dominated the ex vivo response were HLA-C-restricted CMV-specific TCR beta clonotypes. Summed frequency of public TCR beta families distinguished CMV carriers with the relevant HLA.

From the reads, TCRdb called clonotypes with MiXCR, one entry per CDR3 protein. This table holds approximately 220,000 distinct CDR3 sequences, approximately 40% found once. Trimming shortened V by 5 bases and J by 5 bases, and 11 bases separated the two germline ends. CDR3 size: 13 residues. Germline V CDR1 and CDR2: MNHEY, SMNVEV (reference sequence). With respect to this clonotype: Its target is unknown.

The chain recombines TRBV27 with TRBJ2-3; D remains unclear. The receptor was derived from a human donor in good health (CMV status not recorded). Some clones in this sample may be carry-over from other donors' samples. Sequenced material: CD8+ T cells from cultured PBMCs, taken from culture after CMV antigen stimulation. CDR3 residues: CASSATWGDTQYF. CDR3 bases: TGTGCCAGCAGTGCTACGTGGGGAGATACGCAGTATTTT.